The present T cell receptor (beta chain) was sequenced within a study of blood T cell repertoires in COVID-19. The CDR3 is made up of 20 amino acids. The ends were cut back, 1 base at V and 5 bases at J, with 27 bases in the middle. Germline V lookup: CDR1 SGHVS, CDR2 FQNEAQ. In the original analysis: Nucleated cell counts were estimated from reference gene primer amplification. TCRdb keeps only in-frame clones here, not all; method: immunoSEQ multiplex PCR. V and J calls and clone size are given by that table; D and trimming were obtained from the DNA. The table includes approximately 80,000 clones, roughly 82% detected once.

The chain carries TRBV7-8 and TRBJ2-1; D is unclear. The specimen was peripheral blood. The TCR sequence derives from a man aged 45-65 years with active COVID-19. CDR3 loop: CASSLVTAAATPVVDNEQFF. The CDR3 region has the DNA TGTGCCAGCAGCTTAGTAACCGCCGCGGCTACCCCCGTTGTCGACAATGAGCAGTTCTTC.